This T cell receptor beta chain was profiled in a study of cytomegalovirus exposure and HLA in healthy donors. Remarks on this clone: The antigen is unknown.

Notes on the study in general: Later work found most CMV-associated TCR beta chains apparently HLA-restricted. Researchers reported in a later analysis that a missense DCLRE1C variant was tied to TCR beta V- and J-gene trimming. Reports showed the classifier diagnosing cytomegalovirus status with high specificity and sensitivity. Later analysis showed TCR association rates varying by HLA locus, highest for DRB1 and lowest for HLA-C.

Amplification used 60 Vbeta primers and 13 Jbeta primers. The table came from immunoSEQ multiplex PCR; TCRdb's copy has only in-frame clones and leaves some out. Of 90,000 to 110,000 clones in the sample, under 85% were seen once. The CDR3 totals 19 residues. V lost 7 bases and J lost 0; bases outside the gene matches: 17. CDR1 and CDR2 from the germline V gene are MDHEN and SYDVKM. The sequenced sample was PBMCs. The receptor was derived from a man aged 35-49 years in good health and CMV-seronegative. V gene TRBV28 combines with J gene TRBJ1-1; 10 bases are a match to TRBD1. The chain's CDR3 is CASIPVGNRQGALNTEAFF. The CDR3 nucleotides are TGTGCCAGCATCCCGGTGGGAAATCGACAGGGGGCATTGAACACTGAAGCTTTCTTT. The variable domain in full, completed from reference TRBV28 and TRBJ1-1, reads DVKVTQSSRYLVKRTGEKVFLECVQDMDHENMFWYRQDPGLGLRLIYFSYDVKMKEKGDIPEGYSVSREKKERFSLILESASTNQTSMYLCASIPVGNRQGALNTEAFFGQGTRLTVV.